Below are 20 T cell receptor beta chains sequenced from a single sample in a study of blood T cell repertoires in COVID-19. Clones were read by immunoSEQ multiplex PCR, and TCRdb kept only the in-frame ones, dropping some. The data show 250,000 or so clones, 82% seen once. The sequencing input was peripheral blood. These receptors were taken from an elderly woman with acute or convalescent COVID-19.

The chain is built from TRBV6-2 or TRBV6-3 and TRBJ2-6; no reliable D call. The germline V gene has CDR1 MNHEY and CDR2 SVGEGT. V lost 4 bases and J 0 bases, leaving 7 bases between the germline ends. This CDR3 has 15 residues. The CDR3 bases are TGTGCCAGCAGTTTGCGGCCCTCTGGGGCCAACGTCCTGACTTTC. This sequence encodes CASSLRPSGANVLTF.

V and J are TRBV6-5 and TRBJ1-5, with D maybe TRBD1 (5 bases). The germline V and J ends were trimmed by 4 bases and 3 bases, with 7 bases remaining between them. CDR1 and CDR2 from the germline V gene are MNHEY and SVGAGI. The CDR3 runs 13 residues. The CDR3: CASSSGPNQPQHF. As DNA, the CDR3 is TGTGCCAGCAGTTCAGGGCCCAATCAGCCCCAGCATTTT.

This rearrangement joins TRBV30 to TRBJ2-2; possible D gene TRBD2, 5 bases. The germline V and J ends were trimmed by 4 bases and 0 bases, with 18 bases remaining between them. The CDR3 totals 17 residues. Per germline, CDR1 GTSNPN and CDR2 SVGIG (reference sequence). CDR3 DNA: TGTGCCTGGATAAGGGCTCCGGTCGGGGCGAACACCGGGGAGCTGTTTTTT. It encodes CAWIRAPVGANTGELFF.

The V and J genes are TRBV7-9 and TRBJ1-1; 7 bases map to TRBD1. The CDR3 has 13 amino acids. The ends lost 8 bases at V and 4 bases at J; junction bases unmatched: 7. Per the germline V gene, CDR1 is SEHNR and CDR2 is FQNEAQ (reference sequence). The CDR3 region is CASRSHRGTEAFF. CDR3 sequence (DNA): TGTGCCAGCCGATCTCACAGGGGCACTGAAGCTTTCTTT.

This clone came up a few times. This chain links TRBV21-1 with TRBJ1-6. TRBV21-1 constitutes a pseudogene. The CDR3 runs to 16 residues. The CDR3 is CASSNVLETGSSPLHF. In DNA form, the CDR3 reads TGTGCCAGCAGCAACGTGCTAGAGACCGGGTCCTCACCCCTCCACTTT.

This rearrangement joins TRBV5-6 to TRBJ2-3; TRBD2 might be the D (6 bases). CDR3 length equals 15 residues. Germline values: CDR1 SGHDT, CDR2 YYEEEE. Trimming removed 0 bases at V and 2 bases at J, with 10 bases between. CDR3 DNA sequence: TGTGCCAGCAGCTTGGGGGCGGGGTCCACAGATACGCAGTATTTT. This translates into CASSLGAGSTDTQYF.

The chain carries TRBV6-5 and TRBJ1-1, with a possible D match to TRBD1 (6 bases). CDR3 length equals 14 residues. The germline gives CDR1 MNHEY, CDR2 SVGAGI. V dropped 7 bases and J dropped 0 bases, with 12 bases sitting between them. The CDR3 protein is CASTQTGLNTEAFF. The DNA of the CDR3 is TGTGCCAGCACGCAAACAGGGTTGAACACTGAAGCTTTCTTT.

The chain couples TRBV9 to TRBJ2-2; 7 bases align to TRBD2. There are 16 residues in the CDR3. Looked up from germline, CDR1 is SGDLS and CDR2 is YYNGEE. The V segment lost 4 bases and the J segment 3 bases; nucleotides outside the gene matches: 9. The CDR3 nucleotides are TGTGCCAGCAGCCCTCGGGGCCGGGAGGACACCGGGGAGCTGTTTTTT. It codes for CASSPRGREDTGELFF.

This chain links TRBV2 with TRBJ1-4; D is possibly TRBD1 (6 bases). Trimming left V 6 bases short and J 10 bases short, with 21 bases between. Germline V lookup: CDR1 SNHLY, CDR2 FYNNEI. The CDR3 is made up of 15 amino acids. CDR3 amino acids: CASRPTLQGIAKLFF. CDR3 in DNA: TGTGCCAGCAGGCCCACTTTGCAGGGGATTGCAAAACTGTTTTTT. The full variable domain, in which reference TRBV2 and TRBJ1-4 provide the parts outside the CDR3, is EPEVTQTPSHQVTQMGQEVILRCVPISNHLYFYWYRQILGQKVEFLVSFYNNEISEKSEIFDDQFSVERPDGSNFTLKIRSTKLEDSAMYFCASRPTLQGIAKLFFGSGTQLSVL.

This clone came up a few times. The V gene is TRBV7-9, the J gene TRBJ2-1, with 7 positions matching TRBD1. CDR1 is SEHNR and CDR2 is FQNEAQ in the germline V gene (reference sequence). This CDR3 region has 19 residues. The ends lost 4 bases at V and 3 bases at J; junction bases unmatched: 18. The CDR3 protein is CASSSRDSQIRRHYNEQFF. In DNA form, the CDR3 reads TGTGCCAGCAGCTCCCGGGACAGCCAAATTCGCCGCCACTACAATGAGCAGTTCTTC.

The CDR3 sequence: CASSNLGQPTSYEQYF. The CDR3 coding sequence is TGTGCCAGCTCAAACCTTGGACAGCCCACGTCCTACGAGCAGTACTTC. The chain is built from TRBV18 and TRBJ2-7, with D tentatively TRBD1 (6 bases). The CDR3 spans 16 residues. Germline CDR1 is KGHSH and CDR2 is LQKENI. The ends were cut back, 5 bases at V and 1 base at J, with 18 bases in the middle.

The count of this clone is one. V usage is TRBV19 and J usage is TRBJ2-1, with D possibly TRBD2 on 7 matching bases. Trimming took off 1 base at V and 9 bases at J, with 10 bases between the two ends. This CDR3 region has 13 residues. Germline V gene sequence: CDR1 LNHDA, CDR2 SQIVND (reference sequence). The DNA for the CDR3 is TGTGCCAGTAGTATAGGGGGGGGGCTTGAGCAGTTCTTC. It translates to CASSIGGGLEQFF. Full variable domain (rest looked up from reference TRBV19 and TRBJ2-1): DGGITQSPKYLFRKEGQNVTLSCEQNLNHDAMYWYRQDPGQGLRLIYYSQIVNDFQKGDIAEGYSVSREKKESFPLTVTSAQKNPTAFYLCASSIGGGLEQFFGPGTRLTVL.

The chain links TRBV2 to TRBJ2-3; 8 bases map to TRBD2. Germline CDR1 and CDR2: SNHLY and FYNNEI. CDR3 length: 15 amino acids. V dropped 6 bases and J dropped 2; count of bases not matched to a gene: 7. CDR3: CASRTSGGNTDTQYF. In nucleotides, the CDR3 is TGTGCCAGCAGAACTAGCGGAGGGAACACAGATACGCAGTATTTT. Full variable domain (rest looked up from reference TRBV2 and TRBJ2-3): EPEVTQTPSHQVTQMGQEVILRCVPISNHLYFYWYRQILGQKVEFLVSFYNNEISEKSEIFDDQFSVERPDGSNFTLKIRSTKLEDSAMYFCASRTSGGNTDTQYFGPGTRLTVL.

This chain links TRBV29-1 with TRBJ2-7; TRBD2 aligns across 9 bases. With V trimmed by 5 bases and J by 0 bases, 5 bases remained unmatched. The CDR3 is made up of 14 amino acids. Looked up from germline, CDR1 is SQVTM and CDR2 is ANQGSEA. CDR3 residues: CSVSSGTSSYEQYF. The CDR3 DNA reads TGCAGCGTTTCTAGCGGGACGAGCTCCTACGAGCAGTACTTC.

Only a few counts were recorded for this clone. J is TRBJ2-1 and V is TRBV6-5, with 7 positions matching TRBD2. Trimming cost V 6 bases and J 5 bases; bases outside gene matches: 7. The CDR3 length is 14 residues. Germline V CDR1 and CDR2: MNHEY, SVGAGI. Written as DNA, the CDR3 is TGTGCCAGCAGCCTGCAGCGGGGACACAATGAGCAGTTCTTC. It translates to CASSLQRGHNEQFF.

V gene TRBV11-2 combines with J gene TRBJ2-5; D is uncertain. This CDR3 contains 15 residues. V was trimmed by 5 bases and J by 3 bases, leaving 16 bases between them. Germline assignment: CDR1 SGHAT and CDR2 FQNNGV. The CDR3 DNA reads TGTGCCAGCAGCCCCGGTGGGCCCAGAAAAGAGACCCAGTACTTC. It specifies CASSPGGPRKETQYF.

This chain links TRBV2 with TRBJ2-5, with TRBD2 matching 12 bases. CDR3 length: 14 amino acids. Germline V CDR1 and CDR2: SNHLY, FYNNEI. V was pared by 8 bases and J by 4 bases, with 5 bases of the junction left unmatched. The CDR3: CASCKGLAGETQYF. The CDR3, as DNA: TGTGCCAGCTGTAAGGGACTAGCGGGAGAGACCCAGTACTTC. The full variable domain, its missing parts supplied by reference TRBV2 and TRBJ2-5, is EPEVTQTPSHQVTQMGQEVILRCVPISNHLYFYWYRQILGQKVEFLVSFYNNEISEKSEIFDDQFSVERPDGSNFTLKIRSTKLEDSAMYFCASCKGLAGETQYFGPGTRLLVL.

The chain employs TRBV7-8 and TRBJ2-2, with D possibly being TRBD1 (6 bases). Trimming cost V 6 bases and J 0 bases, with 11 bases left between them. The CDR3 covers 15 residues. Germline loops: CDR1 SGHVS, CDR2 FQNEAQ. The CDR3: CASRGDRPNTGELFF. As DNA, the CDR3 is TGTGCCAGCAGAGGAGACAGGCCGAACACCGGGGAGCTGTTTTTT.

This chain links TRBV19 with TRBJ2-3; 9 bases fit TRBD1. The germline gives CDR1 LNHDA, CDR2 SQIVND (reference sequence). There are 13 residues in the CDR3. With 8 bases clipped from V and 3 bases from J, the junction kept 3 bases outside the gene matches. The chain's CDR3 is CASGDRVTDTQYF. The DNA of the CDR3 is TGTGCCAGTGGGGACAGGGTGACAGATACGCAGTATTTT. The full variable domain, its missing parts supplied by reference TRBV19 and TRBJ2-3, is DGGITQSPKYLFRKEGQNVTLSCEQNLNHDAMYWYRQDPGQGLRLIYYSQIVNDFQKGDIAEGYSVSREKKESFPLTVTSAQKNPTAFYLCASGDRVTDTQYFGPGTRLTVL.

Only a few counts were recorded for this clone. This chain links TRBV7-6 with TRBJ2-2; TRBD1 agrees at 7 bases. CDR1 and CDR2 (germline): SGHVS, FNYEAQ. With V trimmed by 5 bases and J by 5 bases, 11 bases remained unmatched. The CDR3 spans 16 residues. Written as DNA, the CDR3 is TGTGCCAGCAGCCCCTCGACAGGGACGGGGACCGGGGAGCTGTTTTTT. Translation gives CASSPSTGTGTGELFF.